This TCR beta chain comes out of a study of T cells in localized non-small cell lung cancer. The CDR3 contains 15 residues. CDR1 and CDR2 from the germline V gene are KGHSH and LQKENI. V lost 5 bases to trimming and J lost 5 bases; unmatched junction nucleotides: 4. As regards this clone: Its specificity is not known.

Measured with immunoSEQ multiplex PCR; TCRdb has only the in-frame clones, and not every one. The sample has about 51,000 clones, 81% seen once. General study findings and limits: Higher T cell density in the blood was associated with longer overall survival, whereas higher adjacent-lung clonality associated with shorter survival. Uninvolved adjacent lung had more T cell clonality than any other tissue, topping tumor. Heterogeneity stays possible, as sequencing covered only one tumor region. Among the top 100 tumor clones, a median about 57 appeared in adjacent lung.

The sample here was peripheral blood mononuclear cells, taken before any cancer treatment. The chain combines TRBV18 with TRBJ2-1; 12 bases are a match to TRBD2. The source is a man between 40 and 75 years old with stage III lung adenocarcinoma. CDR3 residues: CASSAGLAGHNEQFF. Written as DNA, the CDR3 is TGTGCCAGCTCAGCAGGACTAGCGGGGCACAATGAGCAGTTCTTC.